This T cell receptor (beta chain) was retrieved from a study of blood T cell repertoires in COVID-19. Overall study: The analysed material was cDNA or gDNA that came from T cells, B-cell-depleted T cells, or PBMCs.

How the authors handled the data: Amplification from reference gene primers served as the basis for estimated nucleated cell counts. Measured with immunoSEQ multiplex PCR; TCRdb has only the in-frame clones, and not every one. V, J and clone size are those of that table, while D and trimming were read from the DNA. Among about 230,000 clones listed, over 85% were seen once. Membership in each cohort depended on participant-reported clinical history. This CDR3 has 13 residues. V shed 7 bases, J shed 4 bases, and the junction held 3 bases outside the gene matches. Germline V CDR1 and CDR2: MDHEN, SYDVKM.

Sequencing was carried out using PBMCs or T cells enriched from blood (not recorded which). This chain joins TRBV28 and TRBJ2-5; 10 nucleotides agree with TRBD1. This receptor was obtained from a woman in her 30s with acute COVID-19. The CDR3 sequence is CASKTGGRETQYF. CDR3 in DNA: TGTGCCAGCAAGACAGGGGGCAGAGAGACCCAGTACTTC. Variable domain in full (rest from reference TRBV28 and TRBJ2-5): DVKVTQSSRYLVKRTGEKVFLECVQDMDHENMFWYRQDPGLGLRLIYFSYDVKMKEKGDIPEGYSVSREKKERFSLILESASTNQTSMYLCASKTGGRETQYFGPGTRLLVL.